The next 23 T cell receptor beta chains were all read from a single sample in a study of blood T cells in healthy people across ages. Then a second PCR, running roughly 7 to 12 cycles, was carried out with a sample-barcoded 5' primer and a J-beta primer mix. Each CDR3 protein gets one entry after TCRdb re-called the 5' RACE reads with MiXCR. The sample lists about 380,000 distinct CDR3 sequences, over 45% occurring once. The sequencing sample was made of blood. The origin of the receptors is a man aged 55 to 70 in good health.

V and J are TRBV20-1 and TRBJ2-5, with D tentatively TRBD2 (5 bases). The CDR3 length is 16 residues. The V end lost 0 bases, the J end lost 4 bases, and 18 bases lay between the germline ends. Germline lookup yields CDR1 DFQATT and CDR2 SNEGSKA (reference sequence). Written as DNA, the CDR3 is TGCAGTGCTAGAGATTTTAGGCTAGCTCGGGGAGAGACCCAGTACTTC. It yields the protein CSARDFRLARGETQYF.

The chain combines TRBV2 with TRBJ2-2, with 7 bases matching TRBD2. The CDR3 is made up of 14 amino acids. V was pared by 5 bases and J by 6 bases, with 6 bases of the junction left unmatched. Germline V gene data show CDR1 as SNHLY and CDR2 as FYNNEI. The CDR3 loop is CASSQSSGPGELFF. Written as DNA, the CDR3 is TGTGCCAGCAGTCAATCTAGCGGCCCCGGGGAGCTGTTTTTT. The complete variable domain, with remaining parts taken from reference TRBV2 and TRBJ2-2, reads EPEVTQTPSHQVTQMGQEVILRCVPISNHLYFYWYRQILGQKVEFLVSFYNNEISEKSEIFDDQFSVERPDGSNFTLKIRSTKLEDSAMYFCASSQSSGPGELFFGEGSRLTVL.

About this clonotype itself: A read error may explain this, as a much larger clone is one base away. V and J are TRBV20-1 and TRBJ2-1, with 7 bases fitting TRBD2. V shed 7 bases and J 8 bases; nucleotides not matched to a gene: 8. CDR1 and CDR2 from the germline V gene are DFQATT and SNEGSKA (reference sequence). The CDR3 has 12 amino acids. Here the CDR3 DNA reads TGCAGTGGGAGCGGGACCCACGATGAGCAGTTCTTC. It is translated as CSGSGTHDEQFF.

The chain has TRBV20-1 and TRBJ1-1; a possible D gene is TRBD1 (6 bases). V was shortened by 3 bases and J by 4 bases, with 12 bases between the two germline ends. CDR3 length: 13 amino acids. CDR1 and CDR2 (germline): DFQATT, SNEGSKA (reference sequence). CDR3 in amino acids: CSASGGAFTEAFF. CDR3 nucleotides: TGCAGTGCTAGCGGGGGGGCGTTCACTGAAGCTTTCTTT.

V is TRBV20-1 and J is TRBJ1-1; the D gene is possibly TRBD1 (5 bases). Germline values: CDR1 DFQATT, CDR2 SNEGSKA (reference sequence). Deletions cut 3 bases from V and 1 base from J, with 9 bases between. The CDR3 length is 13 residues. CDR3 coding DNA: TGCAGTGCTAGCGGACATAGGAACACTGAAGCTTTCTTT. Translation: CSASGHRNTEAFF.

This CDR3 reads CASSWRPSHSTDTQYF. Written as DNA, the CDR3 is TGTGCCAGCAGCTGGCGACCGTCCCACAGCACAGATACGCAGTATTTT. The chain carries TRBV7-6 and TRBJ2-3, with D uncertain. V was shortened by 4 bases and J by 0 bases, with 14 bases between the two germline ends. This CDR3 spans 16 amino acids. The germline V gene encodes CDR1 SGHVS and CDR2 FNYEAQ.

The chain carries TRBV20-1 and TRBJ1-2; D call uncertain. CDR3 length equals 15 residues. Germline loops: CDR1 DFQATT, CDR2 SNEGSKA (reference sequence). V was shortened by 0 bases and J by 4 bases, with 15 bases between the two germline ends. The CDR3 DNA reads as TGCAGTGCTAGAGATCCGGGGAATTCGGCCTATGGCTACACCTTC. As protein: CSARDPGNSAYGYTF.

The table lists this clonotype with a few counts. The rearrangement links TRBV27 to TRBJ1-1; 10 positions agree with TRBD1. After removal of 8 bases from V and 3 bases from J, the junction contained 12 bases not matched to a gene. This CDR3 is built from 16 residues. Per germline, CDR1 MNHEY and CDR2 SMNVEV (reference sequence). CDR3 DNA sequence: TGTGCCAGCCAAGGGACAGGGGCCAAAGGTTACACTGAAGCTTTCTTT. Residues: CASQGTGAKGYTEAFF.

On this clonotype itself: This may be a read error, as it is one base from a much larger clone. The CDR3 reads CASSSDFHNEQYF. The CDR3 region has the DNA TGTGCCAGCAGTTCGGACTTCCACAATGAGCAGTACTTC. V and J are TRBV27 and TRBJ2-1, with a weak D call TRBD2 (5 bases). The tail of the sequence fits TRBJ2-7 better, so the J call may be wrong. In germline, CDR1 is MNHEY, CDR2 SMNVEV (reference sequence). This CDR3 contains 13 residues.

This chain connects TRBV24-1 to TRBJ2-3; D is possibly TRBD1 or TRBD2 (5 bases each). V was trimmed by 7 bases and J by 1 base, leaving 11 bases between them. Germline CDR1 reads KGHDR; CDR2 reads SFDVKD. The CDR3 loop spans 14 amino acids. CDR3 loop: CATSPGRGTDTQYF. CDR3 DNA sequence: TGTGCCACCAGCCCGGGACGGGGCACAGATACGCAGTATTTT.

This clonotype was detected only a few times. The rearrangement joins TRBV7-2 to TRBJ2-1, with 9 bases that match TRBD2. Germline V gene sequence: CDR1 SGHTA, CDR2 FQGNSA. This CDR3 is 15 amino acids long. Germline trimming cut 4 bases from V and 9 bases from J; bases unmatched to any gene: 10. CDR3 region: CASSSLAGGGAEQFF. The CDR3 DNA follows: TGTGCCAGCAGCTCCTTGGCGGGAGGGGGGGCTGAGCAGTTCTTC.

DNA of the CDR3: TGTGCCAGCAGTTACAGGTCGGGAGAAAAACTGTTTTTT. It translates to CASSYRSGEKLFF. This rearrangement joins TRBV6-5 to TRBJ1-4; D is uncertain. Trimming cost V 2 bases and J 8 bases, with 9 bases left between them. CDR1 is MNHEY, CDR2 SVGAGI, per germline. The CDR3 is 13 residues long.

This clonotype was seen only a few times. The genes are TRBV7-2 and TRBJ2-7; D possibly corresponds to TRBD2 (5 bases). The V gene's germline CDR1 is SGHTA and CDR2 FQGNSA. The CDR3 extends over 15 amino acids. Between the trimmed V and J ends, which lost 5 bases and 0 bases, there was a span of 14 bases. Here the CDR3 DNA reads TGTGCCAGCAGCACACTAGAAACCGGCTCCTACGAGCAGTACTTC. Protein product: CASSTLETGSYEQYF.

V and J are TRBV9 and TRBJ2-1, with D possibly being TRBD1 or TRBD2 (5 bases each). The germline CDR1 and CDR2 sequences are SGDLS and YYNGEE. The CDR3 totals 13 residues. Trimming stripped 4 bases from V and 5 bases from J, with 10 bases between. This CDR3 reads CASSRRDDNEQFF. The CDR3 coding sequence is TGTGCCAGCAGCCGAAGGGACGACAATGAGCAGTTCTTC. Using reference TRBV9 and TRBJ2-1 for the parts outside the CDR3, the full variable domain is DSGVTQTPKHLITATGQRVTLRCSPRSGDLSVYWYQQSLDQGLQFLIQYYNGEERAKGNILERFSAQQFPDLHSELNLSSLELGDSALYFCASSRRDDNEQFFGPGTRLTVL.

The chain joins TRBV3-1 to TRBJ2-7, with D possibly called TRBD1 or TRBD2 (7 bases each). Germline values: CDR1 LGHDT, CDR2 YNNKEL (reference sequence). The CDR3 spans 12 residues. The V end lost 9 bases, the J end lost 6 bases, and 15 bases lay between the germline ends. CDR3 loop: CASSRGGGEQYF. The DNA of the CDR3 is TGTGCCAGTTCCAGGGGGGGAGGCGAGCAGTACTTC.

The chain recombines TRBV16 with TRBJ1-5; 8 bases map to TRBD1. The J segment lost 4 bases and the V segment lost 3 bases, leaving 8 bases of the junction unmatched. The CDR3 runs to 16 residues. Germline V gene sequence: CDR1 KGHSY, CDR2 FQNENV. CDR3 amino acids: CASSQAGTGGNQPQHF. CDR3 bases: TGTGCCAGCAGCCAGGCCGGGACAGGCGGGAATCAGCCCCAGCATTTT.

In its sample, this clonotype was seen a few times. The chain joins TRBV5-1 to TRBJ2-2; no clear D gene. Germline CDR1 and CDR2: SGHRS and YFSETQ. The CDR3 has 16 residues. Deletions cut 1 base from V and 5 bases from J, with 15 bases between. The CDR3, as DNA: TGCGCCAGCAGCTTGCGGGCCCGACCGGCGACCGGGGAGCTGTTTTTT. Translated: CASSLRARPATGELFF.

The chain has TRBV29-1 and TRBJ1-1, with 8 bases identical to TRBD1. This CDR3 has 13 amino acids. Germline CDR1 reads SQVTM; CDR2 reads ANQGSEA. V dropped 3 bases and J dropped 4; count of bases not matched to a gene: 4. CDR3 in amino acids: CSVEDRAATEAFF. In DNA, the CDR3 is TGCAGCGTTGAGGACAGGGCCGCCACTGAAGCTTTCTTT.

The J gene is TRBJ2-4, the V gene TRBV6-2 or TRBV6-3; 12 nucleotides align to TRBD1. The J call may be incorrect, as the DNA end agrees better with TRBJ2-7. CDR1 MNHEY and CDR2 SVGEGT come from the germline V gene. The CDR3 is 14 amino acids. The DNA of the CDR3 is TGTGCCAGCAGACGGGACAGGGGGCTCTACGAGCAGTACTTC. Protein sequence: CASRRDRGLYEQYF.

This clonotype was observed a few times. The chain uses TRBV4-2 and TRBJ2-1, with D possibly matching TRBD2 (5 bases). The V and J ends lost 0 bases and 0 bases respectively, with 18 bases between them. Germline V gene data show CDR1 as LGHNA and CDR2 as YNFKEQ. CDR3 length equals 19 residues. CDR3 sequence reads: CASSQDPPRLAGSYNEQFF. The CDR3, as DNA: TGTGCCAGCAGCCAAGATCCCCCTCGGCTGGCGGGCTCCTACAATGAGCAGTTCTTC.

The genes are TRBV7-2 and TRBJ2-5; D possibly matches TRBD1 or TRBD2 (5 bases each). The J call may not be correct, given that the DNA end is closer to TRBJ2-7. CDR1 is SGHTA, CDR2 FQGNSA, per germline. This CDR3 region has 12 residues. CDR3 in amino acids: CASEGRLDEQYF. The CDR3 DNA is TGTGCCAGCGAGGGGCGACTCGACGAGCAGTACTTC.

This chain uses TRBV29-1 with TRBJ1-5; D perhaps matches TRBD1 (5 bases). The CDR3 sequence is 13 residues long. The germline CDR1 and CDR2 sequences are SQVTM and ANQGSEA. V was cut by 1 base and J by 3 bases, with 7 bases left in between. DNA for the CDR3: TGCAGCGTTGAAGTACAGGCCAATCAGCCCCAGCATTTT. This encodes CSVEVQANQPQHF.

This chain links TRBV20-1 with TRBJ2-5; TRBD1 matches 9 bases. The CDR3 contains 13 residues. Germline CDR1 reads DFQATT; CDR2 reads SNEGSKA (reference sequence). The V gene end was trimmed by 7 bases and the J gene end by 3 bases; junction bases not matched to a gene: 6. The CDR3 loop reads CSGGTGKKETQYF. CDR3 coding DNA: TGCAGTGGAGGGACAGGGAAAAAAGAGACCCAGTACTTC.